The source of this T cell receptor (beta chain) is a study of blood T cell repertoires in COVID-19. Original processing notes: Reference gene primers were amplified, and this amplification served to estimate nucleated cell counts. This table comes from immunoSEQ multiplex PCR, and its TCRdb copy is limited to in-frame clones, with some not included. V and J calls and clone size are those listed in that table; D and trimming were worked out from the DNA. This repertoire shows roughly 150,000 clones, 85% to 90% found once; its top ten account for 2.5%. This TCR was recovered from a woman of 80 years or more with COVID-19, enrolled during active disease. Material: peripheral blood.

In DNA, the CDR3 is TGTGCCAGCAGCTTAGCCTCTGGGCTCAGTGGCTCTGGGGCCAACGTCCTGACTTTC. It codes for CASSLASGLSGSGANVLTF. The J gene is TRBJ2-6, the V gene TRBV13; D is undetermined. V dropped 1 base and J dropped 0 bases, with 16 bases sitting between them. In germline, CDR1 is PRHDT, CDR2 FYEKMQ (reference sequence). The CDR3 is 19 residues long.